Below, one TCR beta chain is given with its context. This clonotype was detected ten times or more. This receptor's antigen is unknown. No clone much larger than this one lies a single base away; base qualities are absent. The cysteine opens and the phenylalanine closes a CDR3 of 14 amino acids. Only CDR3 DNA is held: 42 bases, read in frame from base 1. For CDR1 and CDR2, the germline V gene (reference sequence) lists GTSNPN and SVGIG. Germline trimming: 0 bases from V, 6 bases from J; junction bases outside gene matches: 7. The TCR beta CDR3 regions were amplified from RNA transcripts. A first-round RT-PCR of the TCR CDR3 used the HTBI primer set with the Qiagen OneStep RT-PCR kit. A second multiplex PCR round built the libraries, followed by size selection and purification. Libraries were sequenced paired-end with 100 bp reads on an Illumina HiSeq2000. In the paper's pipeline: Raw data were processed with SOAPnuke, discarding reads with adapters, uncalled bases, mean Phred below 15, or no exact constant-primer or identifier match. COPE v1.2.5 was used to merge the high-quality paired reads, and each unique nucleotide sequence was defined as a clonotype. MiTCR v1.1 was used to align the clonotypes against IMGT TRBV, TRBD and TRBJ reference segments. Only V-J combinations with frequency above 0.0001, covering 99% to 99.2% of repertoires, were analysed. A TCS score was defined as the ratio of F50 (clonal expansion) to E x V (chaos), with BLOSUM62-based TCRdist applied between CDR3 peptides within each V-J. Welch's t-statistics and random forest reduced 514 V-J features to roughly 13, which were used in a naive Bayes classifier (R e1071). TCRdb applied fastp at Q25 and MiXCR to the public reads, then kept only in-frame beta chains. Every CDR3 protein is listed once, alongside the most common genes and DNA of its rows. The V and J calls, along with clone size, are taken from TCRdb and not from the paper's own processing. This sample has around 620,000 distinct CDR3 sequences in its table, and approximately 15% of those were observed once. The ten largest make up roughly 7% of the sample.

The data are from a study of T cells in Graves' hyperthyroidism and ophthalmopathy (dated by TCRdb to about 2019). About the full investigation: Peripheral blood samples were taken at initial diagnosis, before any treatment was given. To identify TCR V-J signatures that set the groups apart, the researchers used a discovery cohort of approximately 98 patients, made up of around 42 with Graves' ophthalmopathy and some 55 with stable Graves' hyperthyroidism. Prospective prediction of ophthalmopathy was tested in an independent validation cohort of 18 to 20 hyperthyroidism patients and 17 patients who later progressed to ophthalmopathy. The roughly 91 discovery patients were randomly split 7:3 into training and test sets. Thyroid tissue and blood T-cell repertoires from several Graves' hyperthyroidism patients were also compared in the study. After blood sampling, hyperthyroidism patients were treated with methimazole at a starting dose of 30 mg daily, and ophthalmopathy patients were treated with high-dose intravenous methylprednisolone. TCR Vbeta CDR3 sequencing of roughly 140 peripheral blood samples (roughly 43 ophthalmopathy, about 80 hyperthyroidism and approximately 17 progressor patients) is reported in the paper.

In the ophthalmopathy patients, disease was moderately to severely active, with a Clinical Activity Score of 3 or more, a NOSPECS grade of 4 or more, and a duration of less than 3 months. The study excluded patients with uncontrolled infections, other autoimmune diseases, pregnancy or lactation. Clinical symptoms, serum thyroxine and TRAb, thyroid ultrasound, and orbital computed tomography formed the basis for the diagnoses. Ficoll-Paque density gradient centrifugation was used to isolate PBMCs from about 10 ml of fresh peripheral blood. Total RNA was extracted using Trizol reagent, and RNA quality was assessed on an Agilent 2100 Bioanalyzer. Overall study results and their limits: A 13 V-J signature model separated ophthalmopathy from stable hyperthyroidism, with about 88% sensitivity and roughly 82% specificity in cross-validation and 80%/75% in testing. Most expanded thyroid clonotypes (frequency above 0.001) were also detected in blood, suggesting blood repertoires may reflect thyroid immune responses. Sample size was not statistically predetermined, and investigators were not blinded to group allocation. In validation, the model predicted progression to ophthalmopathy with just under 71% sensitivity and around 72% specificity, a median of 6.5 months before onset.

Sample: blood. The sequence derives from a woman aged 18-29 years with Graves' ophthalmopathy. The chain employs TRBV30 and TRBJ2-7, and 8 junctional nucleotides match TRBD1. The DNA is TGTGCCTGGAGTGTAAGTCAGGGGGCCGTCGAGCAGTACTTC. Its translation reads: CAWSVSQGAVEQYF.